This T cell receptor (beta chain) came from a study of Tregs in tolerant kidney transplant recipients. Study overall: Mixed chimerism was transient after nonmyeloablative marrow transplants from related graft donors. General study points: Antigen-driven expansion was suggested because donor-specific Tregs expanded more than all Tregs in tolerant patients. This study did not directly address biological reproducibility.

CDR3 size: 14 residues. The J segment lost 4 bases and the V segment lost 1 base, leaving 0 bases of the junction unmatched. Per germline, CDR1 LNHDA and CDR2 SQIVND (reference sequence). The table came from immunoSEQ multiplex PCR; TCRdb's copy has only in-frame clones and leaves some out. Recorded for this sample: approximately 31,000 clones. This clone is deemed medium-sized (0.01 to 0.1%) by its frequency. The antigen is not known. From the germline J gene comes the end of the CDR3, since the read stops 3 residues before it. Other nucleotide sequences in the sample specify the same CDR3. The chain joins TRBV19 to TRBJ2-3; 9 positions match TRBD1. This TCR was sampled from a human donor who received a combined kidney and bone marrow transplant. This material consisted of CD8+ T cells from blood, taken before the transplant. The part of the CDR3 DNA that was read is TGTGCCAGTAGTATAGGACAGGGGGCAGATACG. Translation gives CASSIGQGADT. The whole CDR3 protein reads CASSIGQGADTQYF.